Described below is a single TCR beta chain sequence and its context. Its antigen is unidentified. Profiling of TCR beta VDJ combinations and CDR3 sequences used genomic DNA as template. TCRdb re-called the reads through MiXCR, storing one row per CDR3 protein. The repertoire consists of around 250,000 distinct CDR3 sequences, with approximately 86% occurring once and the leading ten covering 35% to 50%. This sample was included in a study of CD8+CD57+ T cells in acquired aplastic anemia. Individuals selected for sequencing had exhibited CD8+CD57+ cell expansion on flow cytometry. The study, taken as a whole, reports: Researchers reported that CD8+ Simpson's diversity was not significantly different in patients versus controls.

The CDR3 consists of 18 residues. The junction had 16 bases not matched to a gene; V was cut back by 4 bases and J by 1 base. Per the germline V gene, CDR1 is SGHAT and CDR2 is FQNNGV. Sequenced input: sorted CD4+, CD8+, or CD8+CD57+ T cells (not recorded which) from PBMCs. This clonotype originated in a human donor with aplastic anemia. The chain recombines TRBV11-2 with TRBJ2-7; 7 positions agree with TRBD1. The CDR3: CASSSIPRGTALSYEQYV. The CDR3 nucleotides read TGTGCCAGCAGCTCAATTCCCAGGGGGACAGCCCTTTCCTACGAGCAGTACGTC.